Listed here are 17 T cell receptor beta chains from one sample, sequenced in a study of early T cells in non-severe SARS-CoV-2 infection. Each CDR3 protein is one row after TCRdb ran MiXCR on the 5' RACE reads. The sample carries roughly 60,000 distinct CDR3 sequences, around 5.6% recorded once. The specimen was whole blood. All receptors come from an adult who was a healthcare worker with PCR-confirmed SARS-CoV-2 infection or an uninfected control (not recorded which).

The count of this clonotype is one. The gene calls are TRBV2 and TRBJ2-3, with D perhaps matching TRBD1 (6 bases). The CDR3 sequence is 14 residues long. From germline, CDR1 is SNHLY and CDR2 FYNNEI. Trimming stripped 6 bases from V and 2 bases from J, with 12 bases between. Here the CDR3 reads CASSFTGFTDTQYF. Here the CDR3 DNA reads TGTGCCAGCAGCTTTACAGGGTTCACAGATACGCAGTATTTT.

Concerning this clonotype itself: A much larger clone differs from this one at a single base, so this may be a read error. The V and J genes are TRBV29-1 and TRBJ2-7; no clear D. From germline, CDR1 is SQVTM and CDR2 ANQGSEA. V was pared by 6 bases and J by 0 bases, with 9 bases between. The CDR3 spans 12 residues. The CDR3 is CSVTRNSYEQYF. CDR3 in DNA: TGCAGCGTGACAAGGAACTCCTACGAGCAGTACTTC.

There are many counts of this clonotype. The chain joins TRBV3-1 to TRBJ2-1; no firm D call. The germline CDR1 and CDR2 sequences are LGHDT and YNNKEL (reference sequence). Trimming removed 0 bases at V and 1 base at J, with 10 bases between. This CDR3 contains 16 residues. The chain's CDR3 is CASSQENLGSYNEQFF. The CDR3 DNA reads as TGTGCCAGCAGCCAAGAGAACTTGGGGTCCTACAATGAGCAGTTCTTC.

This clonotype appeared a few times. The chain combines TRBV7-2 with TRBJ2-7, with 10 bases identical to TRBD2. Germline V gene sequence: CDR1 SGHTA, CDR2 FQGNSA. This CDR3 region has 13 residues. The V and J ends lost 7 bases and 12 bases, in that order; junction bases with no gene match: 12. This CDR3 reads CASITSGGARWYF. The CDR3 DNA reads as TGTGCCAGCATCACAAGCGGGGGGGCCCGGTGGTACTTC.

This clonotype appeared many times. The rearrangement uses TRBV6-5 and TRBJ2-3, with D maybe TRBD2 (6 bases). The CDR3 extends over 18 amino acids. The germline V gene has CDR1 MNHEY and CDR2 SVGAGI. Deletions cut 4 bases from V and 4 bases from J, with 24 bases between. CDR3: CASSSTATSGVHADTQYF. CDR3 bases: TGTGCCAGCAGTTCTACGGCCACGTCGGGGGTACATGCAGATACGCAGTATTTT.

Note on this clonotype: A much larger clone lies one base from this, so it may be a read error. The chain uses TRBV28 and TRBJ2-7; 9 positions match TRBD1. Germline CDR1 MDHEN, CDR2 SYDVKM. V lost 5 bases and J lost 2; bases outside the gene matches: 10. This CDR3 is built from 16 residues. The CDR3: CASSGPGQGSPYEQYF. In nucleotides, the CDR3 is TGTGCCAGCAGTGGTCCGGGACAGGGCTCCCCCTACGAGCAGTACTTC.

In its sample, this clonotype was seen many times. The J gene is TRBJ2-1, the V gene TRBV5-1, with D perhaps matching TRBD1 (5 bases). The germline gives CDR1 SGHRS, CDR2 YFSETQ. V lost 0 bases and J 0 bases, leaving 22 bases between the germline ends. This CDR3 spans 20 amino acids. The CDR3 spells CASSLARAGRPMSSYNEQFF. The CDR3, as DNA: TGCGCCAGCAGCTTGGCCCGGGCAGGGCGCCCCATGAGCTCCTACAATGAGCAGTTCTTC.

This clonotype showed up many times. The V gene is TRBV11-2, the J gene TRBJ1-1; D may be TRBD1 (6 bases). This CDR3 spans 13 amino acids. CDR1 SGHAT and CDR2 FQNNGV come from the germline V gene. The ends were cut back, 2 bases at V and 4 bases at J, with 8 bases in the middle. The CDR3 sequence is CASSLIRGTEAFF. In nucleotides, the CDR3 is TGTGCCAGCAGCTTAATCAGGGGCACTGAAGCTTTCTTT.

The chain has TRBV5-1 and TRBJ1-6; 9 nucleotides align to TRBD1. With V trimmed by 3 bases and J by 8 bases, 3 bases remained unmatched. CDR1 is SGHRS and CDR2 is YFSETQ in the germline V gene. The CDR3 covers 14 residues. The CDR3 region is CASSSGQGYSPLHF. The CDR3 region has the DNA TGCGCCAGCAGCTCGGGACAGGGATATTCACCCCTCCACTTT.

The chain employs TRBV5-1 and TRBJ2-7; TRBD1 might be the D (6 bases). The CDR3 length is 13 residues. Trimming pared 0 bases from V and 4 bases from J, leaving 8 bases between. The germline CDR1 and CDR2 sequences are SGHRS and YFSETQ. The CDR3 is CASSLEGGYEQYF. CDR3 coding DNA: TGCGCCAGCAGCTTGGAAGGGGGTTACGAGCAGTACTTC.

This clonotype has a count of ten or more. V is TRBV14 and J is TRBJ2-5; unclear D gene. The germline CDR1 and CDR2 sequences are SGHDN and FVKESK. The CDR3 contains 14 residues. V was pared by 2 bases and J by 1 base, with 8 bases between. The CDR3 loop is CASSQLQLQETQYF. The CDR3 DNA follows: TGTGCCAGCAGCCAATTACAGCTCCAAGAGACCCAGTACTTC.

Note on this clonotype: A read error may be the cause here, since a much bigger clone is one base away. This sequence joins TRBV13 and TRBJ2-5; TRBD2 matches at 10 bases. Germline V CDR1 and CDR2: PRHDT, FYEKMQ (reference sequence). The CDR3 contains 14 residues. CDR3 in DNA: TGTGTCAGCAGCAGCGGGGGGGCACTTGAGACCCAGTACTTC. Protein sequence: CVSSSGGALETQYF. The full variable domain, rest sourced from reference TRBV13 and TRBJ2-5, is AAGVIQSPRHLIKEKRETATLKCYPIPRHDTVYWYQQGPGQDPQFLISFYEKMQSDKGSIPDRFSAQQFSDYHSELNMSSLELGDSALYFCVSSSGGALETQYFGPGTRLLVL.

The table lists this clonotype with many counts. This chain joins TRBV7-2 and TRBJ2-7, with no clear D. Germline V lookup: CDR1 SGHTA, CDR2 FQGNSA. CDR3 length: 13 residues. V lost 5 bases and J lost 2, with 10 bases in between. Here the CDR3 DNA reads TGTGCCAGCAGCCTGACTCCCCCCTACGAGCAGTACTTC. Translated: CASSLTPPYEQYF.

This clonotype came up a few times. The V and J genes are TRBV6-5 and TRBJ2-5; D remains ambiguous. The V and J ends lost 0 bases and 12 bases respectively, with 11 bases between them. The CDR3 is made up of 12 amino acids. Per the germline V gene, CDR1 is MNHEY and CDR2 is SVGAGI. The CDR3 loop reads CASSYSRGEEYF. The CDR3 DNA reads as TGTGCCAGCAGTTACTCGAGAGGCGAGGAGTACTTC.

This clonotype was observed many times. Written as DNA, the CDR3 is TGCAGTGCTAGAGGGACTCGGTCCCCTTCCTACGAGCAGTACTTC. This gives the protein CSARGTRSPSYEQYF. The chain carries TRBV20-1 and TRBJ2-7, with a possible D match to TRBD2 (5 bases). Per germline, CDR1 DFQATT and CDR2 SNEGSKA (reference sequence). V was shortened by 1 base and J by 1 base, with 14 bases between the two germline ends. The CDR3 runs to 15 residues.

This clonotype was found many times. This sequence joins TRBV29-1 and TRBJ2-7; D tentatively fits TRBD1 or TRBD2 (5 bases each). The germline CDR1 and CDR2 sequences are SQVTM and ANQGSEA. V gave up 7 bases and J gave up 5 bases, with 15 bases separating them. This CDR3 spans 12 amino acids. The chain's CDR3 is CSAQRGDDEQYF. CDR3 DNA: TGCAGCGCCCAGAGAGGGGACGACGAGCAGTACTTC.

This sequence joins TRBV24-1 and TRBJ2-2; 9 bases map to TRBD1. V was clipped by 4 bases and J by 4 bases; unmatched bases: 6. Germline V CDR1 and CDR2: KGHDR, SFDVKD. This CDR3 spans 16 amino acids. CDR3 bases: TGTGCCACCAGTGAGGCCGGGACAGGGCTCACCGGGGAGCTGTTTTTT. As protein: CATSEAGTGLTGELFF.